The rows below give T cell receptor beta chains drawn from one sample of a study of shared clonotypes between healthy human individuals. Sequencing used immunoSEQ multiplex PCR; TCRdb keeps in-frame clones, though not all of them. The sample has some 1,900,000 clones, over 85% seen once. The sequencing input was naive CD8+ T cells sorted from blood. The source is a man between 18 and 35 years old in good health. The CDR3 runs from the conserved cysteine through the conserved F or W. The D gene is left open where the match is weak. Size is omitted from some rows. Given values are once, few, many or a class for expanded clones.

clone size | J gene | V gene | CDR3 length | D gene | CDR3 DNA | CDR3 protein
few | TRBJ2-7 | TRBV19 | 15 | TRBD1 | TGTGCCAGTACCCTCCGGGACAGGGGACCCTACGAGCAGTACTTC | CASTLRDRGPYEQYF
NA | TRBJ2-7 | TRBV7-2 | 15 | NA | TGTGCCAGCAGCTCTAGGGCCGACTGGACCTACGAGCAGTACTTC | CASSSRADWTYEQYF
NA | TRBJ2-7 | TRBV10-2 | 15 | NA | TGCGCCAGCAGTGGGATACCGGGTGGTGGCTACGAGCAGTACTTC | CASSGIPGGGYEQYF
NA | TRBJ2-3 | TRBV4-1 | 16 | NA | TGCGCCAGCAGCCAAGACTCGCCGGCTAGCGCAGATACGCAGTATTTT | CASSQDSPASADTQYF
NA | TRBJ1-6 | TRBV6-5 | 14 | NA | TGTGCCAGCAGTTACGGGCAGGGAGGCTCACCCCTCCACTTT | CASSYGQGGSPLHF
NA | TRBJ1-1 | TRBV6-5 | 13 | NA | TGTGCCAGCAGTTACACTGCGAAGGGTGAAGCTTTCTTT | CASSYTAKGEAFF
NA | TRBJ2-1 | TRBV10-1 | 13 | NA | TGCGCCAGCAGTGAGCCGGACAGCCATGAGCAGTTCTTC | CASSEPDSHEQFF
NA | TRBJ2-1 | TRBV27 | 14 | TRBD2 | TGTGCCAGCAGCCCCCTCCTAGCGGGGGCTGAGCAGTTCTTC | CASSPLLAGAEQFF
NA | TRBJ2-3 | TRBV14 | 13 | NA | TGTGCCAGCAGCCAAGACGGACTCCTGTCCCAGTATTTT | CASSQDGLLSQYF
once | TRBJ2-2 | TRBV6-4 | 13 | NA | TGTGCCAGCAGTGTGGAGAACACCGGGGAGCTGTTTTTT | CASSVENTGELFF
NA | TRBJ2-7 | TRBV7-9 | 14 | NA | TGTGCCAGCAGCTTAGGACTGGGTTCCTACGAGCAGTACTTC | CASSLGLGSYEQYF
once | TRBJ2-2 | TRBV7-7 | 18 | TRBD1 | TGTGCTAGCAGCTTAGGGGGCGGTGATTTCTTGTTCGGAGGGGAGCTGTTTTTT | CASSLGGGDFLFGGELFF
few | TRBJ2-7 | TRBV7-9 | 17 | TRBD1 | TGTGCCAGCAGCTCAAGCGTAGGGCGGGACAGGTCCTACGAGCAGTACTTC | CASSSSVGRDRSYEQYF
NA | TRBJ2-4 | TRBV7-5 | 15 | NA | TGTGCCAGAAGCTTACGGGCCCTGGCCAAAAACATTCAGTACTTC | CARSLRALAKNIQYF
NA | TRBJ2-1 | TRBV27 | 14 | NA | TGTGCCAGCCAGTGGTCAGGGGCGCACAATGAGCAGTTCTTC | CASQWSGAHNEQFF
NA | TRBJ2-7 | TRBV13 | 13 | NA | TGTGCCAGCAGCTTATTAGGGGGGTACGAGCAGTACTTC | CASSLLGGYEQYF
NA | TRBJ1-1 | TRBV27 | 14 | NA | TGTGCCAGCAGTTTACGGCAGGGTGGAACTGAAGCTTTCTTT | CASSLRQGGTEAFF
once | TRBJ2-2 | TRBV7-8 | 14 | NA | TGTGCCAGCAGCGTGGACTACGGTCCCGGGGAGCTGTTTTTT | CASSVDYGPGELFF
NA | TRBJ2-3 | TRBV28 | 13 | TRBD1 | TGTGCCAGCAGTTTGACAGGGATAGATACGCAGTATTTT | CASSLTGIDTQYF
NA | TRBJ2-1 | TRBV6-6 | 11 | NA | TGTGCCAGCAGTTACGGGGCAGAGCAGTTCTTC | CASSYGAEQFF
NA | TRBJ2-5 | TRBV7-8 | 11 | NA | TGTGCCAGCAGCCCTGGGGGGACCCAGTACTTC | CASSPGGTQYF
NA | TRBJ2-7 | TRBV27 | 16 | NA | TGTGCCAGCAGTTTAACCCCGGGAGCGAGTTCCTACGAGCAGTACTTC | CASSLTPGASSYEQYF
NA | TRBJ2-7 | TRBV9 | 13 | NA | TGTGCCAGCAGCTCTCCGTACTCGTACGAGCAGTACTTC | CASSSPYSYEQYF
once | TRBJ2-6 | TRBV11-1 | 15 | NA | TGTGCCAGCAGCTTAGAGCGCTCTGGGGCCAACGTCCTGACTTTC | CASSLERSGANVLTF
NA | TRBJ2-7 | TRBV6-6 | 14 | NA | TGTGCCAGCAGTTACTCGGGACCAGACTACGAGCAGTACTTC | CASSYSGPDYEQYF
NA | TRBJ2-7 | TRBV4-3 | 14 | NA | TGCGCCAGCAGCCACCTCCCAGGGGGGTACGAGCAGTACTTC | CASSHLPGGYEQYF
NA | TRBJ2-3 | TRBV4-1 | 15 | TRBD2 | TGCGCCAGCAGCCGAAATAGCGGGAGCTTAGATACGCAGTATTTT | CASSRNSGSLDTQYF
NA | TRBJ2-7 | TRBV27 | 13 | NA | TGTGCCAGCAGTTTGAGGCAGGCCTACGAGCAGTACTTC | CASSLRQAYEQYF
NA | TRBJ1-5 | TRBV27 | 19 | NA | TGTGCCAGCAGTACCGGGGATAGCGATCTAGGCGGTAATCGTCAGCCCCAGCATTTT | CASSTGDSDLGGNRQPQHF
NA | TRBJ2-7 | TRBV7-9 | 15 | NA | TGTGCCAGCAGCCAGGGTGAGGGTTTCTCCTACGAGCAGTACTTC | CASSQGEGFSYEQYF
NA | TRBJ2-3 | TRBV6-1 | 15 | NA | TGTGCCAGCAGTACACCGACTAGTCCCACAGATACGCAGTATTTT | CASSTPTSPTDTQYF
NA | TRBJ1-1 | TRBV7-3 | 13 | NA | TGTGCCAGCCAAGGGGGGTTGAACACTGAAGCTTTCTTT | CASQGGLNTEAFF